This paragraph covers one TCR beta chain sequence. The sample belongs to a study of shared clonotypes between healthy human individuals. About the study: The donor pool was made up of two women and three men aged 18 to 49.

Genomic DNA of every subset was divided equally among multiple immunoSEQ plates. TCRdb's table, derived via immunoSEQ multiplex PCR, lists solely in-frame clones and lacks some. The sample lists some 2 million clones; over 85% were seen once. There are 15 residues in the CDR3. Germline V gene data show CDR1 as LNHDA and CDR2 as SQIVND (reference sequence). Trimming removed 1 base from V and 4 bases from J; junction bases left unmatched: 5. CD8 cells regarded as naive lacked CD45RO, were positively chosen for CCR7, and omitted terminally differentiated effector memory CD45RA+ cells. The TCR comes from a man in his late teens or twenties in good health. This chain uses TRBV19 with TRBJ1-2, with 8 bases identical to TRBD1. The material sequenced was naive CD8+ T cells sorted from blood. The CDR3 sequence is CASSIGTGSLYGYTF. The CDR3 DNA is TGTGCCAGTAGTATAGGGACAGGGTCCCTCTATGGCTACACCTTC.